What follows are 30 T cell receptor beta chains derived from one specimen sequenced in a study of cytomegalovirus exposure and HLA in healthy donors (dated by TCRdb to about 2017). Preparation of the library involved the immunoSEQ multiplex PCR assay. A mixture of 60 forward primers for TCR Vbeta segments and 13 reverse primers for TCR Jbeta segments was used in the multiplex PCR. The immuneACCESS repertoire file appears here via TCRdb, limited to in-frame rearrangements. These files lack a portion of the clones; in checked studies, under half of the deficit traces to unresolved V genes, and the cause of the others is not known. The sample data list about 160,000 clones, and 82% of these were observed just once. The ten largest make up over 0.85% of the sample. Sequenced input: PBMCs. Source of these receptors: a girl between 2 and 10 years old in good health and CMV-seropositive.

The chain combines TRBV12-5 with TRBJ1-1; D call uncertain. Germline loops: CDR1 LGHNT, CDR2 FRNRAP. This CDR3 comprises 13 residues. V was clipped by 3 bases and J by 0 bases, with 5 bases between them. CDR3 coding DNA: TGTGCTAGTGGTTTTAATGTGAACACTGAAGCTTTCTTT. Protein product: CASGFNVNTEAFF.

This clone has just a few counts. The chain is built from TRBV30 and TRBJ1-5; D ambiguous. The CDR3 loop spans 13 amino acids. Per the germline V gene, CDR1 is GTSNPN and CDR2 is SVGIG (reference sequence). Trimming shortened V by 2 bases and J by 4 bases, and 9 bases separated the two germline ends. The CDR3 region is CAWSPRGNQPQHF. Written as DNA, the CDR3 is TGTGCCTGGAGTCCCCGGGGTAATCAGCCCCAGCATTTT.

V is TRBV7-9 and J is TRBJ2-3; 11 bases match TRBD1. Germline CDR1 reads SEHNR; CDR2 reads FQNEAQ (reference sequence). J was trimmed by 6 bases and V by 5 bases; bases with no gene match: 7. The CDR3 runs to 15 residues. CDR3 sequence reads: CASSLRTGGYDTQYF. The CDR3 nucleotides are TGTGCCAGCAGCCTTAGGACAGGGGGCTATGATACGCAGTATTTT.

The genes are TRBV5-1 and TRBJ2-5; the D gene is possibly TRBD1 (6 bases). The CDR3 contains 13 residues. Trimming took 2 bases from V and 4 from J, leaving 9 bases between them. CDR1 and CDR2 from the germline V gene are SGHRS and YFSETQ. The CDR3 loop reads CASSFSRGETQYF. In DNA, the CDR3 is TGCGCCAGCAGCTTCTCCAGGGGAGAGACCCAGTACTTC.

The chain employs TRBV4-1 and TRBJ2-4; D might be TRBD2 (5 bases). The germline V and J ends were trimmed by 0 bases and 1 base, with 10 bases remaining between them. The length of the CDR3 is 16 residues. CDR1 is MGHRA, CDR2 YSYEKL, per germline. The CDR3 loop reads CASSQDVLAAKNIQYF. CDR3 nucleotide sequence: TGCGCCAGCAGCCAAGATGTCCTAGCCGCCAAAAACATTCAGTACTTC.

The chain recombines TRBV5-1 with TRBJ2-3; 9 nucleotides agree with TRBD1. Germline lookup yields CDR1 SGHRS and CDR2 YFSETQ. This CDR3 comprises 15 residues. J was trimmed by 2 bases and V by 4 bases; bases with no gene match: 5. The CDR3 DNA sequence: TGCGCCAGCAGCCCGGACAGGGGAGACACAGATACGCAGTATTTT. Translation: CASSPDRGDTDTQYF.

The chain is built from TRBV30 and TRBJ1-1; no clear D gene. Trimming stripped 3 bases from V and 1 base from J, with 6 bases between. This CDR3 region has 12 residues. From germline, CDR1 is GTSNPN and CDR2 SVGIG (reference sequence). The CDR3 reads CAWRTGNTEAFF. Written as DNA, the CDR3 is TGTGCCTGGAGAACGGGGAACACTGAAGCTTTCTTT. Using reference TRBV30 and TRBJ1-1 for the parts outside the CDR3, the full variable domain is SQTIHQWPATLVQPVGSPLSLECTVEGTSNPNLYWYRQAAGRGLQLLFYSVGIGQISSEVPQNLSASRPQDRQFILSSKKLLLSDSGFYLCAWRTGNTEAFFGQGTRLTVV.

V is TRBV18 and J is TRBJ2-1, with D perhaps matching TRBD2 (5 bases). The CDR3 spans 16 residues. In germline, CDR1 is KGHSH, CDR2 LQKENI. V gave up 0 bases and J gave up 0 bases, with 9 bases separating them. CDR3 bases: TGTGCCAGCTCACCACCTAGCGCCAGCTCCTACAATGAGCAGTTCTTC. Translating it yields CASSPPSASSYNEQFF.

This clone appeared a single time. The V call is TRBV28, the J call TRBJ1-5, with a weak D call TRBD1 (6 bases). Per the germline V gene, CDR1 is MDHEN and CDR2 is SYDVKM. Trimming left V 6 bases short and J 7 bases short, with 16 bases between. CDR3 length equals 14 residues. CDR3 sequence reads: CASRYLQGWQPQHF. CDR3 DNA: TGTGCCAGCAGATACCTACAGGGCTGGCAGCCCCAGCATTTT.

A few counts support this clone. CDR3 nucleotide sequence: TGTGCCAGTAACCCGGGACTAGCGGGAGGGTACTACAATGAGCAGTTCTTC. Translation gives CASNPGLAGGYYNEQFF. This rearrangement joins TRBV19 to TRBJ2-1; 16 bases align to TRBD2. Germline values: CDR1 LNHDA, CDR2 SQIVND (reference sequence). Trimming at V came to 7 bases and at J to 3 bases, leaving 6 bases not matched to a gene. The CDR3 spans 17 residues.

The rearrangement links TRBV10-3 to TRBJ2-3, with a tentative D call TRBD2 (6 bases). The CDR3 loop spans 17 amino acids. Germline CDR1 reads ENHRY; CDR2 reads SYGVKD. Trimming took off 0 bases at V and 2 bases at J, with 15 bases between the two ends. The CDR3, as DNA: TGTGCCATCAGTGAGTCATTCGGAGGGCAGACCACAGATACGCAGTATTTT. Protein product: CAISESFGGQTTDTQYF.

The chain combines TRBV9 with TRBJ2-1; TRBD2 agrees at 10 bases. V shed 5 bases and J 6 bases; nucleotides not matched to a gene: 8. The length of the CDR3 is 15 residues. Germline V gene data show CDR1 as SGDLS and CDR2 as YYNGEE. In nucleotides, the CDR3 is TGTGCCAGCAGACTGGGGGCTAGCGGGAGCAATGAGCAGTTCTTC. Residues: CASRLGASGSNEQFF.

V is TRBV5-1 and J is TRBJ2-5; no reliable D call. V was cut by 3 bases and J by 0 bases, with 9 bases left in between. This CDR3 is built from 14 residues. The germline CDR1 and CDR2 sequences are SGHRS and YFSETQ. CDR3 loop: CASSSPPDQETQYF. The CDR3 nucleotides read TGCGCCAGCAGCTCCCCCCCGGACCAAGAGACCCAGTACTTC.

The table lists this clone with a few counts. The V call is TRBV4-1, the J call TRBJ1-1; TRBD1 agrees at 7 bases. The CDR3 consists of 16 residues. With V trimmed by 0 bases and J by 5 bases, 9 bases remained unmatched. CDR1 MGHRA and CDR2 YSYEKL come from the germline V gene. The CDR3 nucleotides are TGCGCCAGCAGCCAAGATGATCCGGGACAGCCGACTGAAGCTTTCTTT. It codes for CASSQDDPGQPTEAFF.

The rearrangement joins TRBV27 to TRBJ2-3; D possibly corresponds to TRBD1 (6 bases). CDR3 size: 14 residues. The germline V and J ends were trimmed by 6 bases and 3 bases, with 13 bases remaining between them. Germline CDR1 is MNHEY and CDR2 is SMNVEV (reference sequence). The CDR3, as DNA: TGTGCCAGCAGCCTAGGGGGAGATACAGATACGCAGTATTTT. It yields the protein CASSLGGDTDTQYF.

The chain recombines TRBV4-1 with TRBJ1-1, with 7 bases lining up with TRBD1. The CDR3 runs to 14 residues. V was pared by 4 bases and J by 3 bases, with 5 bases of the junction left unmatched. CDR1 and CDR2 (germline): MGHRA, YSYEKL. CDR3 coding DNA: TGCGCCAGCAGCCCTGGACAGGTGGACACTGAAGCTTTCTTT. This translates into CASSPGQVDTEAFF.

The chain links TRBV28 to TRBJ1-4; tentative D call: TRBD1 (5 bases). The germline V and J ends were trimmed by 3 bases and 4 bases, with 9 bases remaining between them. There are 14 residues in the CDR3. The germline gives CDR1 MDHEN, CDR2 SYDVKM. CDR3 residues: CASSFAGYNEKLFF. The CDR3 bases are TGTGCCAGCAGTTTTGCAGGGTATAATGAAAAACTGTTTTTT.

As for this clone: Sequence at one end of the junction differs from germline and may be a read error. The chain joins TRBV27 to TRBJ1-2; 8 bases align to TRBD1. The CDR3 length is 12 residues. Germline V gene sequence: CDR1 MNHEY, CDR2 SMNVEV (reference sequence). This CDR3 is CASSWGGQALSF. Written as DNA, the CDR3 is TGTGCCAGCAGTTGGGGGGGACAGGCTTTGTCCTTC.

Only a few counts were recorded for this clone. The chain carries TRBV6-1 and TRBJ2-1; 7 nucleotides match TRBD2. The CDR3 length is 12 residues. The ends lost 8 bases at V and 7 bases at J; junction bases unmatched: 5. Germline V lookup: CDR1 MNHNS, CDR2 SASEGT. The CDR3 reads CASDREANEQFF. CDR3 nucleotide sequence: TGTGCCAGCGACCGGGAGGCAAATGAGCAGTTCTTC.

This sequence joins TRBV5-1 and TRBJ1-1; 10 nucleotides line up with TRBD1. Trimming took 4 bases from V and 5 from J; bases not matched to a gene: 11. Germline V gene lookup returns CDR1 SGHRS and CDR2 YFSETQ. The CDR3 is 16 amino acids. CDR3 amino acids: CASSAFRGTGETEAFF. The CDR3 bases are TGCGCCAGCAGCGCATTTCGGGGGACAGGGGAAACTGAAGCTTTCTTT.

This chain joins TRBV13 and TRBJ1-1; D possibly corresponds to TRBD1 (5 bases). This CDR3 is 12 amino acids long. Germline V gene data show CDR1 as PRHDT and CDR2 as FYEKMQ (reference sequence). V lost 3 bases, J lost 5 bases, and 7 bases lay in between. The CDR3 is CASSLGRTEAFF. In DNA form, the CDR3 reads TGTGCCAGCAGCTTGGGGCGGACTGAAGCTTTCTTT.

J is TRBJ2-1 and V is TRBV30, with D perhaps TRBD2 (6 bases). Deletions cut 8 bases from V and 0 bases from J, with 14 bases between. This CDR3 spans 14 amino acids. CDR1 and CDR2 (germline): GTSNPN, SVGIG (reference sequence). The CDR3 loop reads CAGGETSSYNEQFF. The CDR3 coding sequence is TGTGCCGGAGGTGAGACTAGCTCCTACAATGAGCAGTTCTTC.

This chain links TRBV7-3 with TRBJ2-7; tentatively, D is TRBD2 (6 bases). Looked up from germline, CDR1 is SGHTA and CDR2 is FQGTGA. The CDR3 has 13 amino acids. Trimming took off 2 bases at V and 5 bases at J, with 10 bases between the two ends. The chain's CDR3 is CASSLGGSNEQYF. In DNA form, the CDR3 reads TGTGCCAGCAGCTTAGGGGGGAGTAACGAGCAGTACTTC.

The rearrangement joins TRBV4-2 to TRBJ2-7, with D possibly TRBD2 on 6 matching bases. V was cut by 3 bases and J by 6 bases, with 21 bases left in between. Germline values: CDR1 LGHNA, CDR2 YNFKEQ. The length of the CDR3 is 16 residues. CDR3 nucleotides: TGTGCCAGCAGCCACGCCCTAGCGTCCCTCGGGACCGAGCAGTACTTC. Residues: CASSHALASLGTEQYF.

V usage is TRBV4-1 and J usage is TRBJ2-3, with TRBD2 matching 9 bases. CDR1 and CDR2 (germline): MGHRA, YSYEKL. This CDR3 has 16 amino acids. Losses at the gene ends were 2 bases for V and 0 bases for J; bases not matched to a gene: 3. For the CDR3, the DNA is TGCGCCAGCAGCCAACAAGCGGGAGGCAGCACAGATACGCAGTATTTT. It is translated as CASSQQAGGSTDTQYF.

The CDR3 sequence: CASTDLREDYGYTF. The CDR3 DNA sequence: TGCGCCAGCACCGACCTTCGGGAGGACTATGGCTACACCTTC. The genes are TRBV10-1 and TRBJ1-2; D is undetermined. The length of the CDR3 is 14 residues. From germline, CDR1 is WNHNN and CDR2 SYGVQD (reference sequence). V lost 7 bases and J lost 3, with 15 bases in between.

The V gene is TRBV29-1, the J gene TRBJ1-1, with D unresolved. The CDR3 contains 13 residues. Germline V gene lookup returns CDR1 SQVTM and CDR2 ANQGSEA. Trimming shortened V by 5 bases and J by 0 bases, and 10 bases separated the two germline ends. CDR3 sequence: CSVSVVMNTEAFF. The CDR3 coding sequence is TGCAGCGTTTCAGTCGTGATGAACACTGAAGCTTTCTTT.

The gene calls are TRBV9 and TRBJ2-5, with D tentatively TRBD2 (6 bases). Germline CDR1 reads SGDLS; CDR2 reads YYNGEE. Trimming pared 0 bases from V and 3 bases from J, leaving 15 bases between. This CDR3 is 16 amino acids long. CDR3 nucleotides: TGTGCCAGCAGCGTAGCGGAGAGTAGCGGTAAAGAGACCCAGTACTTC. This codes for CASSVAESSGKETQYF.

The CDR3 region is CAWSSGLASTGELFF. CDR3 nucleotides: TGTGCCTGGAGCTCCGGACTAGCTTCGACCGGGGAGCTGTTTTTT. V and J are TRBV30 and TRBJ2-2, with 8 bases aligning to TRBD2. Germline V gene data show CDR1 as GTSNPN and CDR2 as SVGIG (reference sequence). The CDR3 is 15 residues long. V lost 3 bases to trimming and J lost 5 bases; unmatched junction nucleotides: 8.

Only one count was recorded for this clone. The chain recombines TRBV30 with TRBJ1-3; D is unclear. Trimming shortened V by 0 bases and J by 4 bases, and 13 bases separated the two germline ends. CDR1 is GTSNPN, CDR2 SVGIG, per germline (reference sequence). The CDR3 length is 15 residues. The CDR3 DNA reads as TGTGCCTGGAGTGTTTCCCTCCGGCGGGGAAACACCATATATTTT. The encoded protein is CAWSVSLRRGNTIYF.